This entry describes one T cell receptor beta chain. The data belong to a study of preoperative IRX-2 immunotherapy in early breast cancer. Described treatment: preoperative locoregional IRX-2 cytokine immunotherapy. Samples came from a phase Ib trial of preoperative locoregional IRX-2 cytokine immunotherapy. The repertoire was sequenced with immunoSEQ multiplex PCR; TCRdb's copy has only in-frame clones and lacks some. This table holds roughly 62,000 clones, roughly 94% found once. The clonotype was recovered from a human donor with breast cancer. The specimen was collected from a patient treated with IRX-2 immunotherapy.

The CDR3 sequence is CASSLQLLAGGGDTQYF. CDR3 in DNA: TGTGCCAGCAGCCTCCAACTGCTAGCGGGGGGCGGGGATACGCAGTATTTT. The rearrangement uses TRBV7-2 and TRBJ2-3; 11 nucleotides align to TRBD2. V lost 5 bases, J lost 6 bases, and 13 bases stayed unmatched. CDR1 SGHTA and CDR2 FQGNSA come from the germline V gene. The CDR3 has 17 residues.